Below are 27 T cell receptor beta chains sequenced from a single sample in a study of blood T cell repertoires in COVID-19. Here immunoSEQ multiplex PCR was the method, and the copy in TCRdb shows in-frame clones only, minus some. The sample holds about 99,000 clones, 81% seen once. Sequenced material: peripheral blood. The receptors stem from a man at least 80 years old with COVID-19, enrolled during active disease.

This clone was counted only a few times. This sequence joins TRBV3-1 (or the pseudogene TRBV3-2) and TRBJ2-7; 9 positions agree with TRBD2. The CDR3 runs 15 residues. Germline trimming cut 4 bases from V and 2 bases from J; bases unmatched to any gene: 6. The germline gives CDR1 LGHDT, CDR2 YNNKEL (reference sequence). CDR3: CASSPFSGGTYEQYF. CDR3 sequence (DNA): TGTGCCAGCAGCCCGTTTAGCGGGGGCACCTACGAGCAGTACTTC.

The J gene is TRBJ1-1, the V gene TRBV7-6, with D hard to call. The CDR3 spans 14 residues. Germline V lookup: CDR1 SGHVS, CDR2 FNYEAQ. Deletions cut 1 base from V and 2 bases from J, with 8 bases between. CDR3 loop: CASSLGALNTEAFF. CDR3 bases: TGTGCCAGCAGCTTAGGGGCACTTAACACTGAAGCTTTCTTT. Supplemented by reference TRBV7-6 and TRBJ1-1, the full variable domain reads GAGVSQSPRYKVTKRGQDVALRCDPISGHVSLYWYRQALGQGPEFLTYFNYEAQQDKSGLPNDRFSAERPEGSISTLTIQRTEQRDSAMYRCASSLGALNTEAFFGQGTRLTVV.

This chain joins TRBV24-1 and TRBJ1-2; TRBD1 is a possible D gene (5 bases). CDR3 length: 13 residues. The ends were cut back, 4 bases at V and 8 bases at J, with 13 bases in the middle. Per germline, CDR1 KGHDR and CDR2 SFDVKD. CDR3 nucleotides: TGTGCCACCAGTGACACTATGGGGCCGGGCTACACCTTC. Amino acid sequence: CATSDTMGPGYTF.

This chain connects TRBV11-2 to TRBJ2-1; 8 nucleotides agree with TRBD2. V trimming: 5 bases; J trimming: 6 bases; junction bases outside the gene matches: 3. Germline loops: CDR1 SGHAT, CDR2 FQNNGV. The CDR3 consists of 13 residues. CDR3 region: CASSVGTSNEQFF. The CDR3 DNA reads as TGTGCCAGCAGCGTCGGGACTAGCAATGAGCAGTTCTTC.

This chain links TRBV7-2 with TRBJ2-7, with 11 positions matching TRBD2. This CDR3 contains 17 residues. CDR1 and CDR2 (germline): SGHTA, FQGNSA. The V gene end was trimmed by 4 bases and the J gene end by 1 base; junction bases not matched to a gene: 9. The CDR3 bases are TGTGCCAGCAGCTATTCATCCGGGACTAGCGGTTCCTACGAGCAGTACTTC. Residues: CASSYSSGTSGSYEQYF.

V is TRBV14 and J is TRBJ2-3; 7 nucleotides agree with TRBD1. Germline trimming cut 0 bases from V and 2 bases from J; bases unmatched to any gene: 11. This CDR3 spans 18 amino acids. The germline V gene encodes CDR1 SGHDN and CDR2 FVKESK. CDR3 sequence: CASSQERFSGTDTDTQYF. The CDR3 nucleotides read TGTGCCAGCAGCCAAGAAAGATTCTCCGGGACAGACACAGATACGCAGTATTTT.

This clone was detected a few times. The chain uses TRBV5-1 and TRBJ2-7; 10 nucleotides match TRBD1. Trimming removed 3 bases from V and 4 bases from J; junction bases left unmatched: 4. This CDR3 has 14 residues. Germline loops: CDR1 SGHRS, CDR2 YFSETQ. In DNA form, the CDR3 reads TGCGCCAGCAGCTCGACAGGGGGCGCGTACGAGCAGTACTTC. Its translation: CASSSTGGAYEQYF.

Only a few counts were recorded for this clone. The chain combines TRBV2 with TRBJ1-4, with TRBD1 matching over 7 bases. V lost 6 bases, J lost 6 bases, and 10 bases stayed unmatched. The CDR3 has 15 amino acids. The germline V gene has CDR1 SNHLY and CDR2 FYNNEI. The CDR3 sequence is CASRRQGGKDEKLFF. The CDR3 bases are TGTGCCAGCAGGAGACAGGGTGGAAAGGATGAAAAACTGTTTTTT.

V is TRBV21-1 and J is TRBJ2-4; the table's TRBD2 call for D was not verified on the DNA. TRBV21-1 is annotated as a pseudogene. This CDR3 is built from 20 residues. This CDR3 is CASSKGRWRTSGRAKNIQYF. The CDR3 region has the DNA TGTGCCAGCAGCAAAGGGAGGTGGAGAACTAGCGGGAGGGCCAAAAACATTCAGTACTTC.

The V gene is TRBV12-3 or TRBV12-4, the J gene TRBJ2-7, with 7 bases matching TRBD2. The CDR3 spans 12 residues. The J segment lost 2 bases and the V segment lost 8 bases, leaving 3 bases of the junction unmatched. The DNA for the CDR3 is TGTGCCAGCGGGAGGGGCGCCTACGAGCAGTACTTC. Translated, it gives CASGRGAYEQYF.

For the CDR3, the DNA is TGTGCCAGCAGCTTAGCGGGGGGGCCTCGTCACGGGGAGCTGTTTTTT. Its protein product is CASSLAGGPRHGELFF. V is TRBV11-3 and J is TRBJ2-2, with 8 bases matching TRBD2. This CDR3 spans 16 amino acids. V dropped 1 base and J dropped 7; count of bases not matched to a gene: 8. Germline V CDR1 and CDR2: SGHNT, YENEEA.

The CDR3 DNA reads as TGCGCCAGCAGCATCGAAGCGAACACTGAAGCTTTCTTT. Translation: CASSIEANTEAFF. The chain has TRBV5-1 and TRBJ1-1; D is undetermined. CDR1 is SGHRS, CDR2 YFSETQ, per germline. The CDR3 has 13 residues. The V and J ends lost 4 bases and 1 base respectively, with 8 bases between them.

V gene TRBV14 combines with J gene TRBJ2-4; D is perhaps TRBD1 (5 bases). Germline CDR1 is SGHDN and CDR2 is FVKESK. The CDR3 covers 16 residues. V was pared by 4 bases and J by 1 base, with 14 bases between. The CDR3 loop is CASSPAGNYAKNIQYF. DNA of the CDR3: TGTGCCAGCAGCCCCGCAGGGAACTATGCCAAAAACATTCAGTACTTC.

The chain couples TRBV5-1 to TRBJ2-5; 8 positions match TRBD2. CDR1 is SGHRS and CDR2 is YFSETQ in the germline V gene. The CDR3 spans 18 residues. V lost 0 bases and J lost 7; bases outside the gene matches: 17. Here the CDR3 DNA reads TGCGCCAGCAGCTTGGGGCTAGCGAGCGGGGGTGATGGAAGGACCCAGTACTTC. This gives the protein CASSLGLASGGDGRTQYF.

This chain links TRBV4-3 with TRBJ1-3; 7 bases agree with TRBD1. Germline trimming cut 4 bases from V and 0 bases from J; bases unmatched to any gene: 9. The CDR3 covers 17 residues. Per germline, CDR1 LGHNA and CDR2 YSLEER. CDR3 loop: CASSRAKGAFSGNTIYF. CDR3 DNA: TGCGCCAGCAGCCGAGCCAAGGGGGCTTTCTCTGGAAACACCATATATTTT.

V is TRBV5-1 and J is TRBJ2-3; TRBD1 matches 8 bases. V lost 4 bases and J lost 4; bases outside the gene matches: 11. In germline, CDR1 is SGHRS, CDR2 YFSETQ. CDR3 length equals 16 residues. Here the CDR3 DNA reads TGCGCCAGCAGCGCACAGGGGGTTAGTTCCGCAGATACGCAGTATTTT. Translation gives CASSAQGVSSADTQYF.

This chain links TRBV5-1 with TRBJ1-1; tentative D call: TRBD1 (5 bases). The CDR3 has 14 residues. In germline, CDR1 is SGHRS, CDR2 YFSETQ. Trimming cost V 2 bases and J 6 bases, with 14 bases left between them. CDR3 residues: CASSLVVGGSEAFF. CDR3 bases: TGCGCCAGCAGCTTAGTTGTTGGGGGGTCTGAAGCTTTCTTT.

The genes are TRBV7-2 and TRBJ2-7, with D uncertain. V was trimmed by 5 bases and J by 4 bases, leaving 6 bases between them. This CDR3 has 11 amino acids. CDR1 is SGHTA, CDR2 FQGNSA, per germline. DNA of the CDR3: TGTGCCAGCAGCCTCGTTTACGAGCAGTACTTC. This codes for CASSLVYEQYF.

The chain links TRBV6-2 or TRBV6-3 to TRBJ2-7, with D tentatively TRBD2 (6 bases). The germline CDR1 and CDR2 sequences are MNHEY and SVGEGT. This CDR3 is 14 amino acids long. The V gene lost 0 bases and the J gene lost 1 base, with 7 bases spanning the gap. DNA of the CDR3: TGTGCCAGCAGTTACTCGACTAGTTCCTACGAGCAGTACTTC. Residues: CASSYSTSSYEQYF.

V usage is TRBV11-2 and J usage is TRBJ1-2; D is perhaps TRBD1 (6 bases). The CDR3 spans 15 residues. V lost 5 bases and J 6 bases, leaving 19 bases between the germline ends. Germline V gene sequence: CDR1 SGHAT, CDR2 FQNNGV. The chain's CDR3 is CASSKEVAGANGYTF. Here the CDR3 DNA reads TGTGCCAGCAGCAAAGAGGTGGCAGGGGCTAATGGCTACACCTTC.

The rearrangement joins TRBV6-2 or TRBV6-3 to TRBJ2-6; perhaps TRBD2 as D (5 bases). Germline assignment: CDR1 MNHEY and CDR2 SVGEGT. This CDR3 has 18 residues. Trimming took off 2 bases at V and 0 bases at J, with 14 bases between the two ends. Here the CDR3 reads CASSYPELTSSGANVLTF. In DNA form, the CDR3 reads TGTGCCAGCAGTTACCCTGAATTAACTAGCTCTGGGGCCAACGTCCTGACTTTC.

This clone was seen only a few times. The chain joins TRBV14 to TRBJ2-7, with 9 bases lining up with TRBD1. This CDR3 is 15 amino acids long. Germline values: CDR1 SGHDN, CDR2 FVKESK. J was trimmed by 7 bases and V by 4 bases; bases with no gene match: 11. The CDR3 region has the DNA TGTGCCAGCAGCCCGTCCGGGACAGGGATAGAAGAGCAGTACTTC. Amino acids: CASSPSGTGIEEQYF.

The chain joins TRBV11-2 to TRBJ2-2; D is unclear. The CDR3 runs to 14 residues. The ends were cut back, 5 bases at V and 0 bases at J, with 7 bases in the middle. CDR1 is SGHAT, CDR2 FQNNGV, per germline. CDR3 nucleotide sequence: TGTGCCAGCAGCATTAGCACGAACACCGGGGAGCTGTTTTTT. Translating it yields CASSISTNTGELFF.

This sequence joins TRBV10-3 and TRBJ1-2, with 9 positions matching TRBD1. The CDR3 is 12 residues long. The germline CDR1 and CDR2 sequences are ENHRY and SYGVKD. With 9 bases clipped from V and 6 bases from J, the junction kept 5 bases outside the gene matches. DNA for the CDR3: TGTGCCATGAACAGGGGGCAGGATGGCTACACCTTC. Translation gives CAMNRGQDGYTF.

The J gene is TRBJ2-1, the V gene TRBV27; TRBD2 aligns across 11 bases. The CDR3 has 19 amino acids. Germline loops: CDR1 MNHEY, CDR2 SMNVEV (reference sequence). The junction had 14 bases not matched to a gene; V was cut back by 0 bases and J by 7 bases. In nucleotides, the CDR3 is TGTGCCAGCAGTTTATCTACTAGCGGGAGATTAATCGGGACGAATGAGCAGTTCTTC. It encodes CASSLSTSGRLIGTNEQFF.

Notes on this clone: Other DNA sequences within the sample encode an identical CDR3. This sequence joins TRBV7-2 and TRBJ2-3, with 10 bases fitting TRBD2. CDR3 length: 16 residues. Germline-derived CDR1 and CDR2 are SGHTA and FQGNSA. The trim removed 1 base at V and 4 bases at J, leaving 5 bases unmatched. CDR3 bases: TGTGCCAGCAGCTTAGGAAGCGGGGGGGCTCCAGATACGCAGTATTTT. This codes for CASSLGSGGAPDTQYF. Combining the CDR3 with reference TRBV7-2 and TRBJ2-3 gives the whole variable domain GAGVSQSPSNKVTEKGKDVELRCDPISGHTALYWYRQSLGQGLEFLIYFQGNSAPDKSGLPSDRFSAERTGGSVSTLTIQRTQQEDSAVYLCASSLGSGGAPDTQYFGPGTRLTVL.

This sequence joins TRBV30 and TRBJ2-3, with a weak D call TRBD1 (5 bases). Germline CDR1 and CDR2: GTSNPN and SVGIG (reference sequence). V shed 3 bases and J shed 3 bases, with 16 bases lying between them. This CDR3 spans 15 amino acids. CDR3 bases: TGTGCCTGGAGCGTCGGCCAGGGTGATACAGATACGCAGTATTTT. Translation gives CAWSVGQGDTDTQYF.